Below, 27 T cell receptor beta chains from the same sample are listed, as sequenced in a study of shared T cell receptors in the human thymus. Method: immunoSEQ multiplex PCR; TCRdb's copy keeps in-frame clones and lacks some. The sample includes 500,000 to 750,000 clones, roughly 88% seen only once; the top ten take approximately 0.011%. In addition, the sample was reused for a study of human thymus T cells.

Sequences were obtained from thymocytes. These receptors were obtained from a boy less than two years old with a congenital heart defect.

This chain links TRBV5-1 with TRBJ2-7; TRBD2 agrees at 8 bases. The V and J ends lost 0 bases and 5 bases, in that order; junction bases with no gene match: 10. CDR1 SGHRS and CDR2 YFSETQ come from the germline V gene. The CDR3 is 16 amino acids. The CDR3 reads CASSLDWGGRLDEQYF. The CDR3 DNA follows: TGCGCCAGCAGCTTGGATTGGGGCGGGAGGCTCGACGAGCAGTACTTC. Full variable domain (outside the CDR3, taken from reference TRBV5-1 and TRBJ2-7): KAGVTQTPRYLIKTRGQQVTLSCSPISGHRSVSWYQQTPGQGLQFLFEYFSETQRNKGNFPGRFSGRQFSNSRSEMNVSTLELGDSALYLCASSLDWGGRLDEQYFGPGTRLTVT.

The chain has TRBV27 and TRBJ2-3; TRBD2 aligns across 8 bases. Germline V gives CDR1 MNHEY, CDR2 SMNVEV (reference sequence). V was clipped by 5 bases and J by 7 bases; unmatched bases: 23. The CDR3 contains 19 residues. The CDR3 bases are TGTGCCAGCAGTACTACTCGGCGGGAGGTGAGAGGGGGACTAAATACGCAGTATTTT. Its protein product is CASSTTRREVRGGLNTQYF.

V and J are TRBV28 and TRBJ2-1; 8 positions match TRBD1. With V trimmed by 3 bases and J by 5 bases, 9 bases remained unmatched. Germline loops: CDR1 MDHEN, CDR2 SYDVKM. CDR3 length equals 16 residues. The CDR3 loop reads CASSFRGLAGNNEQFF. As DNA, the CDR3 is TGTGCCAGCAGTTTCAGGGGGCTAGCTGGGAACAATGAGCAGTTCTTC.

This clone appeared a single time. This chain uses TRBV15 with TRBJ2-2; D may be TRBD1 (6 bases). V lost 0 bases and J lost 6, with 14 bases in between. The germline gives CDR1 LNHNV, CDR2 YYDKDF (reference sequence). The CDR3 length is 16 residues. The CDR3 DNA reads TGTGCCACCAGCAGAGATCACGGGACACAGGCCGGGGAGCTGTTTTTT. It is translated as CATSRDHGTQAGELFF.

The gene calls are TRBV11-2 and TRBJ2-1; a possible D gene is TRBD2 (6 bases). This CDR3 spans 15 amino acids. Trimming cost V 4 bases and J 4 bases, with 14 bases left between them. Germline V gene sequence: CDR1 SGHAT, CDR2 FQNNGV. CDR3 coding DNA: TGTGCCAGCAGCTGCCGGGACTTTCCATACAATGAGCAGTTCTTC. Amino acid sequence: CASSCRDFPYNEQFF.

This clone was found once. The CDR3 nucleotides are TGTGCCAGCATCCCTGGAGCAGGGGGCACAGATACGCAGTATTTT. It yields the protein CASIPGAGGTDTQYF. The J gene is TRBJ2-3, the V gene TRBV25-1, with a possible D match to TRBD1 (6 bases). V dropped 7 bases and J dropped 1 base, with 15 bases sitting between them. The CDR3 has 15 amino acids. Germline CDR1 reads MGHDK; CDR2 reads SYGVNS.

V usage is TRBV30 and J usage is TRBJ2-5; D is perhaps TRBD2 (6 bases). V lost 8 bases to trimming and J lost 8 bases, with 21 bases between them. Germline V gives CDR1 GTSNPN, CDR2 SVGIG (reference sequence). CDR3 length equals 13 residues. The CDR3 bases are TGTGCCCTAGGGCGGGAAATCAAGAAAACCCAGTACTTC. It yields the protein CALGREIKKTQYF.

The genes are TRBV19 and TRBJ1-2, with 9 bases identical to TRBD1. The trim removed 0 bases at V and 8 bases at J, leaving 10 bases unmatched. This CDR3 has 16 residues. Germline CDR1 is LNHDA and CDR2 is SQIVND (reference sequence). CDR3 nucleotides: TGTGCCAGTAGTATAGATGGAATACAGGGGGCGGGAGGCTACACCTTC. This gives the protein CASSIDGIQGAGGYTF.

This chain links TRBV15 with TRBJ2-4, with D tentatively TRBD1 (6 bases). Trimming pared 1 base from V and 0 bases from J, leaving 7 bases between. The CDR3 is made up of 15 amino acids. The germline V gene has CDR1 LNHNV and CDR2 YYDKDF (reference sequence). The CDR3 bases are TGTGCCACCAGCAGAGGCAGGGGAGCCAAAAACATTCAGTACTTC. This sequence encodes CATSRGRGAKNIQYF.

The chain joins TRBV4-1 to TRBJ2-7, with a possible D match to TRBD2 (6 bases). There are 17 residues in the CDR3. Trimming left V 0 bases short and J 0 bases short, with 15 bases between. Germline CDR1 and CDR2: MGHRA and YSYEKL. CDR3 loop: CASSQEGLGGDSYEQYF. CDR3 DNA sequence: TGCGCCAGCAGCCAAGAAGGGCTCGGAGGGGACTCCTACGAGCAGTACTTC.

The chain carries TRBV4-3 and TRBJ2-5; 7 bases match TRBD2. V was clipped by 1 base and J by 1 base; unmatched bases: 9. This CDR3 contains 17 residues. The V gene's germline CDR1 is LGHNA and CDR2 YSLEER. CDR3 DNA sequence: TGCGCCAGCAGCCAAGTGGCTAGCGGCCCGATCCAAGAGACCCAGTACTTC. Translating it yields CASSQVASGPIQETQYF.

The J gene is TRBJ2-5, the V gene TRBV7-7; 10 nucleotides align to TRBD1. The CDR3 is 15 residues long. J gave up 2 bases and V 3 bases, and 3 bases lay outside the gene matches. The germline gives CDR1 SSHAT, CDR2 FNYEAQ (reference sequence). For the CDR3, the DNA is TGTGCCAGCAGCTTGACAGGGGGCGGACAAGAGACCCAGTACTTC. Translation gives CASSLTGGGQETQYF.

Points on this clone: Other nucleotide sequences from this sample produce the same CDR3. The V gene is TRBV9, the J gene TRBJ2-7, with 8 bases fitting TRBD2. The CDR3 consists of 14 residues. With 0 bases clipped from V and 3 bases from J, the junction kept 2 bases outside the gene matches. CDR1 is SGDLS and CDR2 is YYNGEE in the germline V gene. CDR3 bases: TGTGCCAGCAGCGTAGCCGGGACTAGCTACGAGCAGTACTTC. Translation: CASSVAGTSYEQYF.

The rearrangement uses TRBV7-6 and TRBJ2-7; TRBD1 aligns across 10 bases. Germline V lookup: CDR1 SGHVS, CDR2 FNYEAQ. CDR3 size: 15 residues. The J segment lost 5 bases and the V segment lost 1 base, leaving 5 bases of the junction unmatched. The DNA of the CDR3 is TGTGCCAGCAGCTTAGAGGGACAGGGGATCCACGAGCAGTACTTC. Translation: CASSLEGQGIHEQYF. Variable domain in full (rest from reference TRBV7-6 and TRBJ2-7): GAGVSQSPRYKVTKRGQDVALRCDPISGHVSLYWYRQALGQGPEFLTYFNYEAQQDKSGLPNDRFSAERPEGSISTLTIQRTEQRDSAMYRCASSLEGQGIHEQYFGPGTRLTVT.

This chain links TRBV20-1 with TRBJ1-2; unclear D gene. V lost 5 bases and J 6 bases, leaving 10 bases between the germline ends. From germline, CDR1 is DFQATT and CDR2 SNEGSKA (reference sequence). The CDR3 has 11 amino acids. The CDR3 DNA follows: TGCAGTGCTCCGGAGGTGGATGGCTACACCTTC. It yields the protein CSAPEVDGYTF.

This CDR3 reads CATSRAPPRVSQPQHF. The CDR3 DNA reads TGTGCCACCAGCAGAGCCCCCCCCAGGGTGAGTCAGCCCCAGCATTTT. The rearrangement joins TRBV15 to TRBJ1-5, with D tentatively TRBD1 (5 bases). V shed 1 base and J shed 6 bases, with 16 bases lying between them. Germline V lookup: CDR1 LNHNV, CDR2 YYDKDF (reference sequence). This CDR3 spans 16 amino acids.

This chain connects TRBV10-2 to TRBJ2-7; D is ambiguous. This CDR3 spans 12 amino acids. Germline loops: CDR1 WSHSY, CDR2 SAAADI. V lost 3 bases to trimming and J lost 5 bases, with 8 bases between them. CDR3: CASSEATDEQYF. The DNA of the CDR3 is TGCGCCAGCAGTGAAGCGACTGACGAGCAGTACTTC.

J is TRBJ2-2 and V is TRBV11-2; 11 bases match TRBD2. This CDR3 comprises 17 residues. Germline V gives CDR1 SGHAT, CDR2 FQNNGV. Germline trimming cut 1 base from V and 1 base from J; bases unmatched to any gene: 2. Here the CDR3 reads CASSLGGLAENTGELFF. For the CDR3, the DNA is TGTGCCAGCAGCTTAGGGGGACTAGCGGAGAACACCGGGGAGCTGTTTTTT.

V is TRBV27 and J is TRBJ2-1; 11 bases map to TRBD2. The junction had 8 bases not matched to a gene; V was cut back by 3 bases and J by 7 bases. The length of the CDR3 is 16 residues. CDR1 and CDR2 (germline): MNHEY, SMNVEV (reference sequence). The CDR3 bases are TGTGCCAGCAGTTTGGGAACTAGCGGGAGAAGAAATGAGCAGTTCTTC. It yields the protein CASSLGTSGRRNEQFF.

V gene TRBV5-1 combines with J gene TRBJ2-3; tentatively, D is TRBD2 (6 bases). Trimming left V 4 bases short and J 2 bases short, with 17 bases between. Germline CDR1 SGHRS, CDR2 YFSETQ. The CDR3 totals 16 residues. Written as DNA, the CDR3 is TGCGCCAGCAGCCCGGAGGGCGAGGGACCCACAGATACGCAGTATTTT. It translates to CASSPEGEGPTDTQYF.

V and J are TRBV12-5 and TRBJ2-3; possibly TRBD2 for D (6 bases). V shed 7 bases and J shed 6 bases, with 17 bases lying between them. Germline values: CDR1 LGHNT, CDR2 FRNRAP. CDR3 size: 14 residues. CDR3 in DNA: TGTGCTAGTGCCACAAAAACCGGGAGTGATACGCAGTATTTT. It is translated as CASATKTGSDTQYF.

The V gene is TRBV7-2, the J gene TRBJ2-5, with TRBD1 as a possible D gene (5 bases). This CDR3 is 15 amino acids long. Trimming removed 1 base from V and 2 bases from J, with 11 bases in between. CDR1 SGHTA and CDR2 FQGNSA come from the germline V gene. The CDR3 loop is CASSLVGRVQETQYF. CDR3 nucleotides: TGTGCCAGCAGCTTAGTAGGCAGGGTTCAAGAGACCCAGTACTTC. Drawing the rest from reference TRBV7-2 and TRBJ2-5, the complete variable domain is GAGVSQSPSNKVTEKGKDVELRCDPISGHTALYWYRQSLGQGLEFLIYFQGNSAPDKSGLPSDRFSAERTGGSVSTLTIQRTQQEDSAVYLCASSLVGRVQETQYFGPGTRLLVL.

The CDR3 spells CASSVGGSADTGELFF. In nucleotides, the CDR3 is TGCGCCAGCAGCGTCGGAGGATCCGCTGACACCGGGGAGCTGTTTTTT. The genes are TRBV5-1 and TRBJ2-2; TRBD2 might be the D (5 bases). The CDR3 consists of 16 residues. V shed 4 bases and J shed 3 bases, with 16 bases lying between them. Germline loops: CDR1 SGHRS, CDR2 YFSETQ. Together with reference TRBV5-1 and TRBJ2-2, the CDR3 gives the full variable domain: KAGVTQTPRYLIKTRGQQVTLSCSPISGHRSVSWYQQTPGQGLQFLFEYFSETQRNKGNFPGRFSGRQFSNSRSEMNVSTLELGDSALYLCASSVGGSADTGELFFGEGSRLTVL.

The chain recombines TRBV6-1 with TRBJ1-6; possible D gene TRBD1, 6 bases. Between the trimmed V and J ends, which lost 8 bases and 8 bases, there was a span of 10 bases. Germline CDR1 is MNHNS and CDR2 is SASEGT. The CDR3 spans 12 residues. CDR3 sequence (DNA): TGTGCCAGCCGACCAGGGGATTCACCCCTCCACTTT. This translates into CASRPGDSPLHF.

The chain joins TRBV7-8 to TRBJ1-3; D is ambiguous. Trimming pared 2 bases from V and 0 bases from J, leaving 8 bases between. Germline lookup yields CDR1 SGHVS and CDR2 FQNEAQ. The CDR3 runs to 15 residues. CDR3 DNA sequence: TGTGCCAGCAGCTTAAGGGAGGGCTCTGGAAACACCATATATTTT. It is translated as CASSLREGSGNTIYF.

V usage is TRBV2 and J usage is TRBJ1-5; possible D gene TRBD1, 6 bases. V lost 1 base, J lost 4 bases, and 14 bases lay in between. The CDR3 covers 16 residues. CDR1 and CDR2 from the germline V gene are SNHLY and FYNNEI. The CDR3 protein is CASSEVITGLNQPQHF. CDR3 DNA: TGTGCCAGCAGTGAAGTAATTACAGGGTTGAATCAGCCCCAGCATTTT. The variable domain in full, completed from reference TRBV2 and TRBJ1-5, reads EPEVTQTPSHQVTQMGQEVILRCVPISNHLYFYWYRQILGQKVEFLVSFYNNEISEKSEIFDDQFSVERPDGSNFTLKIRSTKLEDSAMYFCASSEVITGLNQPQHFGDGTRLSIL.

The chain is built from TRBV15 and TRBJ1-6; 8 positions agree with TRBD1. V trimming: 3 bases; J trimming: 6 bases; junction bases outside the gene matches: 1. The CDR3 extends over 14 amino acids. Germline V gene sequence: CDR1 LNHNV, CDR2 YYDKDF (reference sequence). CDR3 loop: CATSRDRVNSPLHF. DNA of the CDR3: TGTGCCACCAGCAGGGACAGGGTTAATTCACCCCTCCACTTT. Based on the CDR3 plus reference TRBV15 and TRBJ1-6, the full variable domain is DAMVIQNPRYQVTQFGKPVTLSCSQTLNHNVMYWYQQKSSQAPKLLFHYYDKDFNNEADTPDNFQSRRPNTSFCFLDIRSPGLGDTAMYLCATSRDRVNSPLHFGNGTRLTVT.